This T cell receptor (beta chain) stems from a study of blood T cells in healthy people across ages. V was trimmed by 1 base and J by 0 bases, leaving 9 bases between them. CDR3 length: 16 residues. Germline values: CDR1 SEHNR, CDR2 FQNEAQ (reference sequence). This clonotype was seen a few times. A second PCR, run for 7 to 11 cycles, used a sample-barcoded 5' primer plus a J-beta primer mix. A tag from a template-switch adaptor with 12 random nucleotides marked each cDNA molecule. In TCRdb, the 5' RACE reads were re-called with MiXCR into one record per CDR3 protein. The data contain about 1,500,000 distinct CDR3 sequences, roughly 30% of them seen just once; the ten biggest clones take up 7.7%. Drawn from each donor were approximately 9.2 milliliters of peripheral blood.

The chain has TRBV7-9 and TRBJ1-4; D uncertain. Sequencing was carried out using blood. The TCR sequence derives from a woman aged 25-40 years in good health. CDR3 residues: CASSLGDHSTNEKLFF. The CDR3, as DNA: TGTGCCAGCAGCTTAGGGGATCACTCAACTAATGAAAAACTGTTTTTT.